The TCR beta chain under discussion was sequenced for a study of blood T cell repertoires in COVID-19. Across the study: T cells, B-cell-depleted T cells, or PBMCs provided the cDNA or gDNA that served as material.

Germline values: CDR1 LNHDA, CDR2 SQIVND (reference sequence). The ends lost 6 bases at V and 4 bases at J; junction bases unmatched: 5. The CDR3 consists of 15 residues. Authors' methods: Amplification from reference gene primers served as the basis for estimated nucleated cell counts. Here immunoSEQ multiplex PCR was the method, and the copy in TCRdb shows in-frame clones only, minus some. That table furnishes V, J and clone size, whereas the DNA furnished D and trimming. The sample lists some 160,000 clones, roughly 80% seen once, with about 9% in the top ten. V gene TRBV19 combines with J gene TRBJ1-5; 11 bases align to TRBD1. The TCR was taken from a middle-aged man with active or convalescent COVID-19. The source material was peripheral blood. The CDR3 here is CASSPGQGANQPQHF. The DNA for the CDR3 is TGTGCCAGTAGCCCCGGACAGGGGGCGAATCAGCCCCAGCATTTT.